The 15 T cell receptor beta chains presented below share a single source sample, sequenced in a study of glioma-infiltrating T cells. Using RNA template, CDR3s of TCR alpha and beta were amplified with iRepertoire arm-PCR. MiXCR was run by TCRdb on the multiplex PCR reads, yielding one entry per CDR3 protein. The sample includes 300,000 to 450,000 distinct CDR3 sequences, approximately 42% of them seen just once. Sequencing used glioma tissue, nonneoplastic brain tissue, or PBMCs (not recorded which). These receptors all come from a human donor with low-grade glioma or glioblastoma, undergoing nonglioma brain surgery, or in good health (not recorded which).

Comments on this clonotype: A much larger clone lies one base from this, so it may be a read error. The chain joins TRBV15 to TRBJ2-3, with 7 nucleotides matching TRBD1. Germline V gene sequence: CDR1 LNHNV, CDR2 YYDKDF (reference sequence). CDR3 length: 15 residues. The CDR3 loop is CATRRGGAVRDTQYF. The CDR3 DNA is TGTGCCACCAGAAGAGGGGGCGCCGTTCGAGATACGCAGTATTTT. Supplemented by reference TRBV15 and TRBJ2-3, the full variable domain reads DAMVIQNPRYQVTQFGKPVTLSCSQTLNHNVMYWYQQKSSQAPKLLFHYYDKDFNNEADTPDNFQSRRPNTSFCFLDIRSPGLGDTAMYLCATRRGGAVRDTQYFGPGTRLTVL.

This clonotype has just a few counts. In DNA, the CDR3 is TGTGCCACCCGGGCAAGCGGGGCGAGCTCCTACAATGAGCAGTTCTTC. This gives the protein CATRASGASSYNEQFF. The chain has TRBV24-1 and TRBJ2-1; TRBD2 agrees at 7 bases. The CDR3 is 16 amino acids. Germline V lookup: CDR1 KGHDR, CDR2 SFDVKD. After removal of 9 bases from V and 0 bases from J, the junction contained 10 bases not matched to a gene.

This clonotype was seen at least ten times. The chain employs TRBV27 and TRBJ2-1; TRBD2 aligns across 11 bases. J lost 8 bases, V lost 2 bases, and 5 bases had no gene match. The CDR3 runs to 15 residues. CDR1 is MNHEY and CDR2 is SMNVEV in the germline V gene (reference sequence). The CDR3 bases are TGTGCCAGCAGTTTACTAGCGGGGGGATGTGATGAGCAGTTCTTC. This codes for CASSLLAGGCDEQFF.

This chain links TRBV28 with TRBJ1-3, with D possibly being TRBD1 (5 bases). CDR3 length equals 18 residues. Germline CDR1 reads MDHEN; CDR2 reads SYDVKM. V was trimmed by 2 bases and J by 0 bases, leaving 17 bases between them. CDR3 amino acids: CASSLSAGRGDSGNTIYF. Written as DNA, the CDR3 is TGTGCCAGCAGTTTAAGCGCAGGCCGGGGGGACTCTGGAAACACCATATATTTT. The full variable domain, with the rest looked up from reference TRBV28 and TRBJ1-3, is DVKVTQSSRYLVKRTGEKVFLECVQDMDHENMFWYRQDPGLGLRLIYFSYDVKMKEKGDIPEGYSVSREKKERFSLILESASTNQTSMYLCASSLSAGRGDSGNTIYFGEGSWLTVV.

Regarding this clonotype: A much larger clone sits a single nucleotide away, making a read error possible. J is TRBJ2-1 and V is TRBV27, with TRBD2 as a possible D gene (5 bases). There are 14 residues in the CDR3. The ends were cut back, 4 bases at V and 10 bases at J, with 17 bases in the middle. CDR1 is MNHEY, CDR2 SMNVEV, per germline (reference sequence). The CDR3 nucleotides read TGTGCCAGCAGTTCGCAGGACGGGGTAGGGGAGCAGTTCTTC. This gives the protein CASSSQDGVGEQFF.

This clonotype showed up just a few times. This sequence joins TRBV7-2 and TRBJ2-1; D is uncertain. Trimming cost V 5 bases and J 0 bases, with 14 bases left between them. CDR3 length: 16 amino acids. Germline CDR1 is SGHTA and CDR2 is FQGNSA. CDR3 DNA sequence: TGTGCCAGCAGCCCTAGTCAGGCGAGCTCCTACAATGAGCAGTTCTTC. Its translation is CASSPSQASSYNEQFF. Variable domain in full (rest from reference TRBV7-2 and TRBJ2-1): GAGVSQSPSNKVTEKGKDVELRCDPISGHTALYWYRQSLGQGLEFLIYFQGNSAPDKSGLPSDRFSAERTGGSVSTLTIQRTQQEDSAVYLCASSPSQASSYNEQFFGPGTRLTVL.

Only a few counts were recorded for this clonotype. The rearrangement joins TRBV12-3 or TRBV12-4 to TRBJ1-1, with TRBD1 matching over 7 bases. The V and J ends lost 6 bases and 5 bases, in that order; junction bases with no gene match: 9. The CDR3 extends over 14 amino acids. The CDR3: CASRETGRGTEAFF. In DNA form, the CDR3 reads TGTGCCAGCAGGGAGACAGGGAGGGGAACTGAAGCTTTCTTT.

This clonotype was detected only once. The missing conserved phenylalanine or tryptophan at the end of this CDR3 makes a read error likely. The chain carries TRBV20-1 and TRBJ1-3, with D unresolved. CDR1 DFQATT and CDR2 SNEGSKA come from the germline V gene (reference sequence). The ends were cut back, 6 bases at V and 2 bases at J, with 11 bases in the middle. The CDR3 totals 13 residues. The chain's CDR3 is CSASNGPGNTIYS. Written as DNA, the CDR3 is TGCAGTGCCTCAAACGGGCCTGGAAACACCATATATTCT.

This chain joins TRBV4-1 and TRBJ1-1; maybe TRBD1 (5 bases). The CDR3 has 16 amino acids. Between the trimmed V and J ends, which lost 0 bases and 4 bases, there was a span of 15 bases. In germline, CDR1 is MGHRA, CDR2 YSYEKL. Here the CDR3 reads CASSQDPGAVSTEAFF. DNA for the CDR3: TGCGCCAGCAGCCAAGACCCCGGGGCGGTGAGCACTGAAGCTTTCTTT.

This chain uses TRBV7-9 with TRBJ1-2; D gene ambiguous. Germline values: CDR1 SEHNR, CDR2 FQNEAQ (reference sequence). Trimming took 4 bases from V and 8 from J, leaving 11 bases between them. The CDR3 is 12 amino acids. The CDR3 here is CASSSEAWGYTF. CDR3 bases: TGTGCCAGCAGCTCCGAAGCCTGGGGCTACACCTTC.

This clonotype was seen many times. The chain employs TRBV6-2 or TRBV6-3 and TRBJ2-1; D perhaps matches TRBD2 (5 bases). V was trimmed by 7 bases and J by 7 bases, leaving 11 bases between them. In germline, CDR1 is MNHEY, CDR2 SVGEGT. The CDR3 is 12 amino acids. Here the CDR3 reads CASTPRGNEQFF. The CDR3 DNA reads as TGTGCCAGCACCCCTAGAGGGAATGAGCAGTTCTTC.

This clonotype was recorded once. A much larger clone lies one base from this, so it may be a read error. The chain links TRBV15 to TRBJ2-1; 7 bases are shared with TRBD2. This CDR3 region has 16 residues. Germline CDR1 reads LNHNV; CDR2 reads YYDKDF (reference sequence). CDR3 in amino acids: CATSREGGSSYSEQFF. In DNA form, the CDR3 reads TGTGCCACCAGCAGAGAGGGCGGGAGCTCCTACAGTGAGCAGTTCTTC.

This clonotype showed up many times. The rearrangement joins TRBV7-2 to TRBJ2-5; 7 nucleotides match TRBD1. The CDR3 spans 14 residues. Germline V gives CDR1 SGHTA, CDR2 FQGNSA. Trimming took 5 bases from V and 0 from J; bases not matched to a gene: 3. As DNA, the CDR3 is TGTGCCAGCAGCACAGGGGAATACCAAGAGACCCAGTACTTC. This sequence encodes CASSTGEYQETQYF.

Note on this clonotype: One end of the junction varies from germline; a read error may be responsible. This chain links TRBV12-3 or TRBV12-4 with TRBJ2-1, with D unresolved. The CDR3 totals 13 residues. The CDR3 region is CASSSLLWGEQFF. In nucleotides, the CDR3 is TGTGCCAGCAGCTCCCTGTTATGGGGTGAGCAGTTCTTT.

A word on this clonotype: This may be a read error: a much more frequent sequence differs by one nucleotide. This sequence joins TRBV6-2 or TRBV6-3 and TRBJ1-2, with 7 bases fitting TRBD1. The CDR3 is made up of 14 amino acids. Germline loops: CDR1 MNHEY, CDR2 SVGEGT. The CDR3 region has the DNA TGTGCCAGCAGTTACATAGACAGGGAGGATGGCTACAACTTC. It translates to CASSYIDREDGYNF.